This T cell receptor beta chain is drawn from a study of spatial heterogeneity in lung cancer. TCRdb passed the 5' RACE reads through MiXCR, listing each CDR3 protein once. The sample carries 20,000 to 30,000 distinct CDR3 sequences, about a tenth recorded once. The time point was: blood at routine non-recurrence follow-up after resection. Frozen PBMC, nontumor lung or tumor provided whole RNA, which was sequenced unsorted. V lost 1 base, J lost 2 bases, and 10 bases stayed unmatched. The CDR3 totals 19 residues. CDR1 is SGHVS, CDR2 FQNEAQ, per germline. The chain employs TRBV7-8 and TRBJ2-1, with 11 nucleotides matching TRBD2. Sequences were derived from PBMCs, sampled at follow-up. The clonotype comes from a male donor with early-stage non-small cell lung cancer. In nucleotides, the CDR3 is TGTGCCAGCAGCTTAGTACTAGCGGGGGAGATGCGGCCCTACAATGAGCAGTTCTTC. Translation gives CASSLVLAGEMRPYNEQFF.